The rows below give T cell receptor beta chains drawn from one sample of a study of breast tumors, draining lymph nodes, adjacent tissues. One entry per CDR3 protein, called by TCRdb with MiXCR from the multiplex PCR reads. This sample carries fewer than 200,000 distinct CDR3 sequences, roughly a third of them seen once, and the ten largest clones take around 4%. Sample: axillary lymph node tissue. These receptors came from a female donor with breast cancer. Some clones in this sample may be carry-over from other donors' samples. Both conserved end residues are part of each CDR3. D genes are given only for firm matches. Clone size is not always given. Where it is, it says once, few, many or a class for expanded clones.

CDR3 DNA: TGTGCCAGCAGCTTAGCGATAACAGGGGGCTCTGGCTACACCTTC
CDR3 protein: CASSLAITGGSGYTF
CDR3 length: 15
clone size: many
J gene: TRBJ1-2
D gene: TRBD1
V gene: TRBV7-2

CDR3 DNA: TGTGCCACCAGTGTCGAGGGGCCTGATGGAAAACTGTTTTTT
CDR3 protein: CATSVEGPDGKLFF
CDR3 length: 14
clone size: many
J gene: TRBJ1-4
D gene: .
V gene: TRBV24-1

CDR3 DNA: TGTGCCAGCAGTGGGCTGGGGACAGGGGAGGAGACCCAGTACTTC
CDR3 protein: CASSGLGTGEETQYF
CDR3 length: 15
clone size: many
J gene: TRBJ2-5
D gene: TRBD1
V gene: TRBV6-5

CDR3 DNA: TGTGCCAGCAGTTTAGTTGCACAGGGCGTTTATGGCTACACCTTC
CDR3 protein: CASSLVAQGVYGYTF
CDR3 length: 15
clone size: .
J gene: TRBJ1-2
D gene: .
V gene: TRBV12-3/TRBV12-4

CDR3 DNA: TGCGCCAGCAGCTTACGAGGGAACTACGAGCAGTACTTC
CDR3 protein: CASSLRGNYEQYF
CDR3 length: 13
clone size: many
J gene: TRBJ2-7
D gene: .
V gene: TRBV5-1

CDR3 DNA: TGTGCCAGCATGGGACTAGCGTTATCAGATACGCAGTATTTT
CDR3 protein: CASMGLALSDTQYF
CDR3 length: 14
clone size: many
J gene: TRBJ2-3
D gene: TRBD2
V gene: TRBV5-5

CDR3 DNA: TGTGCCAGCAGTTACTCTAGTGTGGACACCGGGGAGCTGTTTTTT
CDR3 protein: CASSYSSVDTGELFF
CDR3 length: 15
clone size: many
J gene: TRBJ2-2
D gene: .
V gene: TRBV6-2/TRBV6-3

CDR3 DNA: TGTGCCTGGAGACGTTCTAGGGGGCGCACATGGGGCTACACCTTC
CDR3 protein: CAWRRSRGRTWGYTF
CDR3 length: 15
clone size: many
J gene: TRBJ1-2
D gene: TRBD1
V gene: TRBV30

CDR3 DNA: TGCAGCGGGAGATTGAGCTCCTACGAGCAGTACTTC
CDR3 protein: CSGRLSSYEQYF
CDR3 length: 12
clone size: .
J gene: TRBJ2-7
D gene: .
V gene: TRBV29-1

CDR3 DNA: TGTGCCAGCAGCTTGGTGGGACTAGCGGGGGGGCCGGTGGAGCAGTACTTC
CDR3 protein: CASSLVGLAGGPVEQYF
CDR3 length: 17
clone size: many
J gene: TRBJ2-7
D gene: TRBD2
V gene: TRBV11-2

CDR3 DNA: TGCAGCGTTGAAGATAGAAAGGACCCGGGGGGGGGCTACACCTTC
CDR3 protein: CSVEDRKDPGGGYTF
CDR3 length: 15
clone size: many
J gene: TRBJ1-2
D gene: .
V gene: TRBV29-1

CDR3 DNA: TGTGCCAGCAGCTTAGGCGGGGACAGGGCCTACGAGCAGTACTTC
CDR3 protein: CASSLGGDRAYEQYF
CDR3 length: 15
clone size: many
J gene: TRBJ2-7
D gene: TRBD1
V gene: TRBV7-9

CDR3 DNA: TGTGCCAGCAGTCTTCCCCCCCTGACTAGCGGGAGGAAAGGCGACCAGTACTTC
CDR3 protein: CASSLPPLTSGRKGDQYF
CDR3 length: 18
clone size: many
J gene: TRBJ2-5
D gene: TRBD2
V gene: TRBV6-4

CDR3 DNA: TGTGCTAGTGGGGGGGATAACTTTAATGGCTACACCTTC
CDR3 protein: CASGGDNFNGYTF
CDR3 length: 13
clone size: many
J gene: TRBJ1-2
D gene: .
V gene: TRBV12-5

CDR3 DNA: TGCAGTGCTAGAGATTTGAGACAGGGAGGCTACGAGCAGTACTTC
CDR3 protein: CSARDLRQGGYEQYF
CDR3 length: 15
clone size: .
J gene: TRBJ2-7
D gene: .
V gene: TRBV20-1

CDR3 DNA: TGTGCCAGCAGCTTCCAGGACAGGGGGGCTTATGGCTACACCTTC
CDR3 protein: CASSFQDRGAYGYTF
CDR3 length: 15
clone size: .
J gene: TRBJ1-2
D gene: TRBD1
V gene: TRBV7-2

CDR3 DNA: TGTGCCAGCAACCGGGAGGGGACCATGGGTGGCTACACCTTC
CDR3 protein: CASNREGTMGGYTF
CDR3 length: 14
clone size: .
J gene: TRBJ1-2
D gene: .
V gene: TRBV7-9

CDR3 DNA: TGTGCCATCAGGGCCGGACAGGGTTCAGAGACCCAGCATTTT
CDR3 protein: CAIRAGQGSETQHF
CDR3 length: 14
clone size: .
J gene: TRBJ1-5
D gene: TRBD1
V gene: TRBV10-3

CDR3 DNA: TGTGCCACCAGGGGGACCACGAACACCGGGGAGCTGTTTTTT
CDR3 protein: CATRGTTNTGELFF
CDR3 length: 14
clone size: many
J gene: TRBJ2-2
D gene: .
V gene: TRBV24-1

CDR3 DNA: TGCGCCAGCAACTTCCGTTCCATGAACATTCAGTACTTC
CDR3 protein: CASNFRSMNIQYF
CDR3 length: 13
clone size: many
J gene: TRBJ2-4
D gene: .
V gene: TRBV10-1

CDR3 DNA: TGCAGTGCTAGTGTGGGGGATGGAAACACCATATATTTT
CDR3 protein: CSASVGDGNTIYF
CDR3 length: 13
clone size: many
J gene: TRBJ1-3
D gene: .
V gene: TRBV20-1

CDR3 DNA: TGCGCCAGCAGCCGAGCCGGGACTATAGGCTACGAGCAGTACTTC
CDR3 protein: CASSRAGTIGYEQYF
CDR3 length: 15
clone size: many
J gene: TRBJ2-7
D gene: TRBD2
V gene: TRBV4-1

CDR3 DNA: TGTGCCAGCAGCGTAGGGGGACAGCTCTTTTTCGAGCAGTACTTC
CDR3 protein: CASSVGGQLFFEQYF
CDR3 length: 15
clone size: many
J gene: TRBJ2-7
D gene: TRBD1
V gene: TRBV9

CDR3 DNA: TGTGCCAGCAGCTTAATGATCAAGGAGGGAATCTCTGGGCCCAACGTCCTGACTTTC
CDR3 protein: CASSLMIKEGISGPNVLTF
CDR3 length: 19
clone size: .
J gene: TRBJ2-6
D gene: .
V gene: TRBV7-8

CDR3 DNA: TGTGCCAGTAGCACTCCAGACTACGAGCAGTACTTC
CDR3 protein: CASSTPDYEQYF
CDR3 length: 12
clone size: many
J gene: TRBJ2-7
D gene: .
V gene: TRBV19

CDR3 DNA: TGTGCCAGCAGCGCGACTAGCGGGAGAGAGTTCTTC
CDR3 protein: CASSATSGREFF
CDR3 length: 12
clone size: many
J gene: TRBJ2-1
D gene: TRBD2
V gene: TRBV11-2

CDR3 DNA: TGCGCCAGCAGCCCGTGGACTAGCGGCACCTTCAAGCAGCACTTC
CDR3 protein: CASSPWTSGTFKQHF
CDR3 length: 15
clone size: .
J gene: TRBJ2-7
D gene: TRBD2
V gene: TRBV7-2

CDR3 DNA: TGTGCCAGCAGCGCCGGCGGCCGGGAGACCCAGTACTTC
CDR3 protein: CASSAGGRETQYF
CDR3 length: 13
clone size: many
J gene: TRBJ2-5
D gene: .
V gene: TRBV9

CDR3 DNA: TGTGCCAGCAGCGTAGGGCAAGAACGCACCTACGAGCAGTACTTC
CDR3 protein: CASSVGQERTYEQYF
CDR3 length: 15
clone size: .
J gene: TRBJ2-7
D gene: .
V gene: TRBV9

CDR3 DNA: TGTGCCAGCAGTCACCTCCCCCGAGGAAATGAAAAACTGTTTTTT
CDR3 protein: CASSHLPRGNEKLFF
CDR3 length: 15
clone size: .
J gene: TRBJ1-4
D gene: .
V gene: TRBV6-5

CDR3 DNA: TGCAGTGCTAGAGATGACCCACCAGGTTGTGGGGCACCGGGGAGTGACTTCAATGGCTACACCTTC
CDR3 protein: CSARDDPPGCGAPGSDFNGYTF
CDR3 length: 22
clone size: once
J gene: TRBJ1-2
D gene: .
V gene: TRBV20-1